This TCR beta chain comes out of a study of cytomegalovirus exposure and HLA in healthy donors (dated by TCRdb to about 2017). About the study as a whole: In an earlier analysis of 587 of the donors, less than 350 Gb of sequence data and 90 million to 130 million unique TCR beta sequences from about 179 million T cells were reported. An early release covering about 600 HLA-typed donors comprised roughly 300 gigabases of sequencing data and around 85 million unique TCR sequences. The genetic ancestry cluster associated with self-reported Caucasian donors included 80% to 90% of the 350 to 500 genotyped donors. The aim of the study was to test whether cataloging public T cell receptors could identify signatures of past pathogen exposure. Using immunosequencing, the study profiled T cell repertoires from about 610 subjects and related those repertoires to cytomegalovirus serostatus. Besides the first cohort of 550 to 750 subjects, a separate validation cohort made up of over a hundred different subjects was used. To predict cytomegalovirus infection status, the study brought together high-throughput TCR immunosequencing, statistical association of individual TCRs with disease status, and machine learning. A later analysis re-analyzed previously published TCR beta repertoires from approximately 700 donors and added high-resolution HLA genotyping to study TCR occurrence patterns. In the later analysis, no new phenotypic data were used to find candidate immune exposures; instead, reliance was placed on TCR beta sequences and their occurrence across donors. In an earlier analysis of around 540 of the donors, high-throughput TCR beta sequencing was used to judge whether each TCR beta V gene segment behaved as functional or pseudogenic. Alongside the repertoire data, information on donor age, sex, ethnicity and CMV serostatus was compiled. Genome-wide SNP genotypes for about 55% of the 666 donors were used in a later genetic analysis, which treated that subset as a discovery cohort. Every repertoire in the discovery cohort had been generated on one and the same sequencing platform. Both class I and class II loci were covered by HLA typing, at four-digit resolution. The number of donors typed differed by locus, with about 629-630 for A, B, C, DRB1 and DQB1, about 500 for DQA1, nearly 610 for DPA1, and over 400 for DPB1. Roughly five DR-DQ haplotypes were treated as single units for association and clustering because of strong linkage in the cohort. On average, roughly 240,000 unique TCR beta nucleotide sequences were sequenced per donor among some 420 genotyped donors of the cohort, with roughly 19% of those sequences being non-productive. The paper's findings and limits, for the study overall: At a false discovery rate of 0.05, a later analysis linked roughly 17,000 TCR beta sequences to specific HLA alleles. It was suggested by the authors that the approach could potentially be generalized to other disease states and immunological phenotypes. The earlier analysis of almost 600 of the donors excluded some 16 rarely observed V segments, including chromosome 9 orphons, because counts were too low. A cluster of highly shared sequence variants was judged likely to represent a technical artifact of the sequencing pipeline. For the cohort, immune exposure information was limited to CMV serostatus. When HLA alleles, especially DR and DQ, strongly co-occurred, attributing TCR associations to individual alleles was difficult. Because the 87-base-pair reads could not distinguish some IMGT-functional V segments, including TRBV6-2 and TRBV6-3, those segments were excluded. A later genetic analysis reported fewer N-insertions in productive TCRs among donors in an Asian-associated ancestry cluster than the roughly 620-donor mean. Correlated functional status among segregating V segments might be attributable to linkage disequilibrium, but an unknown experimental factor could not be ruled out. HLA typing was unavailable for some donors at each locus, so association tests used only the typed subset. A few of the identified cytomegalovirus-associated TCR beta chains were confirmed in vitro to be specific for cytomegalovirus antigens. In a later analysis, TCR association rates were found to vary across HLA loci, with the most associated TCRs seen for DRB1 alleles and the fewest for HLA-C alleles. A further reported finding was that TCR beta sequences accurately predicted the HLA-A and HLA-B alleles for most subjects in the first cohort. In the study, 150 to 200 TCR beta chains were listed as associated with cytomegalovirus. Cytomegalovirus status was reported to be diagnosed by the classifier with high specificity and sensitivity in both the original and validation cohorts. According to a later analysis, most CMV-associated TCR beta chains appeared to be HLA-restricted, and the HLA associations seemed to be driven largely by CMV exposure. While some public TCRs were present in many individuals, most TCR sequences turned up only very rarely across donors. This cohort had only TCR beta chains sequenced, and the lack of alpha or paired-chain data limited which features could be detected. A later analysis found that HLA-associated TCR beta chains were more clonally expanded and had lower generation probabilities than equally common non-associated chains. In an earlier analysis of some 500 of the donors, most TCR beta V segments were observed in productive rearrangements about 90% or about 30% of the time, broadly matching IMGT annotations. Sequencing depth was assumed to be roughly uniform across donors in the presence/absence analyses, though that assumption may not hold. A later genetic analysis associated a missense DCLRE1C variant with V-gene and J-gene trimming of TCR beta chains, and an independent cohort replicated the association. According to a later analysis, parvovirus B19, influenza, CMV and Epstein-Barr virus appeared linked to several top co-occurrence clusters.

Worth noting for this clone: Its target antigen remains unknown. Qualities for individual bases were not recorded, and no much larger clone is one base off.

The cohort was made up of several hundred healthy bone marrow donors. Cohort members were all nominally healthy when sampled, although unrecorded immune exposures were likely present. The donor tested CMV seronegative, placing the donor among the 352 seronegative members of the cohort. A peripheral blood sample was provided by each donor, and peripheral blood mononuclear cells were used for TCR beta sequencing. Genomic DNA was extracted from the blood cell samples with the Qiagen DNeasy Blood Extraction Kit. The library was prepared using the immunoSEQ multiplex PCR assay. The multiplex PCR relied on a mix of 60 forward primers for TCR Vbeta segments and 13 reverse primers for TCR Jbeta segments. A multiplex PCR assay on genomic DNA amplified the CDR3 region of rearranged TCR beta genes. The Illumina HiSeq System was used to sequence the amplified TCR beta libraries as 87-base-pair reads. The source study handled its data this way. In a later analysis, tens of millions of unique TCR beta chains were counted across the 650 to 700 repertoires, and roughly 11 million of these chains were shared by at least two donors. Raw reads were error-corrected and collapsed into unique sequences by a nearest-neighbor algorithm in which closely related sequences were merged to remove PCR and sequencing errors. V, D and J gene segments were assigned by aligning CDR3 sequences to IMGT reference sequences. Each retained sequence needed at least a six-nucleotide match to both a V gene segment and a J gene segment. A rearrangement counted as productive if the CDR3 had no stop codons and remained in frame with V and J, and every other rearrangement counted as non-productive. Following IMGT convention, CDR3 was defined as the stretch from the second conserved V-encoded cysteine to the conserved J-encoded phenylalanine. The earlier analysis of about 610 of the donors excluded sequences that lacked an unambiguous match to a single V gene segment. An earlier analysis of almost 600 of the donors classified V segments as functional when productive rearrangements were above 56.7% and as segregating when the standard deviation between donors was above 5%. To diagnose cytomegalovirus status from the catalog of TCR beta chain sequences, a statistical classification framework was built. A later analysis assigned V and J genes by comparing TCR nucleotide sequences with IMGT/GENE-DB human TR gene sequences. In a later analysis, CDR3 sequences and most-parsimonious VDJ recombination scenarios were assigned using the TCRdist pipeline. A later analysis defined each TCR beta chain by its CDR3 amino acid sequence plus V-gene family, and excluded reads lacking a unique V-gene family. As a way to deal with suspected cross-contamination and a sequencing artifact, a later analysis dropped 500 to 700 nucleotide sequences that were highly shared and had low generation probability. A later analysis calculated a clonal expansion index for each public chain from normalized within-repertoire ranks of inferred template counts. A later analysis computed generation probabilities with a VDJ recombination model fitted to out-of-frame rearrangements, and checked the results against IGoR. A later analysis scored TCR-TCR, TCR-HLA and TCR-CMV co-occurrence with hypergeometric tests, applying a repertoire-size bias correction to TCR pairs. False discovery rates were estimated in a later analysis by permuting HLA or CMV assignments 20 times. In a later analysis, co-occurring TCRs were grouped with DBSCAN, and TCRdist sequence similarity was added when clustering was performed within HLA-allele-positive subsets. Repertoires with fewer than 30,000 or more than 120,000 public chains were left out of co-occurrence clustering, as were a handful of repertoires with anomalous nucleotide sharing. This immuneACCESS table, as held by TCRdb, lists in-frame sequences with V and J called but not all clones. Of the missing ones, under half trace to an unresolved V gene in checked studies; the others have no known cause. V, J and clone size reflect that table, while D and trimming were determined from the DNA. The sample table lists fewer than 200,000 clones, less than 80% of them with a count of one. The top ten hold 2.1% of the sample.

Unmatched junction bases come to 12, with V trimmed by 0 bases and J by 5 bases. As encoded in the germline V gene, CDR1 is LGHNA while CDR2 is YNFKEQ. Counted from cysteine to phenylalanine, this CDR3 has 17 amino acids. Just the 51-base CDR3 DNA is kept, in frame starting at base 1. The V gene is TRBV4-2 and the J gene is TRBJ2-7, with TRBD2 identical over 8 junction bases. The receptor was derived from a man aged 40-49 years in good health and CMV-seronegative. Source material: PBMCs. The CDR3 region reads CASSQDGTGGRFNEQYF. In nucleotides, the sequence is TGTGCCAGCAGCCAAGATGGAACGGGAGGGAGGTTCAACGAGCAGTACTTC.